This TCR beta chain is drawn from a study of T cell repertoires in cytomegalovirus infection. General observations from the study: The response measured ex vivo was dominated by TCR beta clonotypes (HLA-C-restricted and CMV-specific).

The CDR3 extends over 15 amino acids. The germline V and J ends were trimmed by 2 bases and 2 bases, with 12 bases remaining between them. In germline, CDR1 is SGHVS, CDR2 FNYEAQ. A single record per CDR3 protein comes from TCRdb applying MiXCR to the reads. The table lists a few hundred thousand distinct CDR3 sequences, under 45% of them singletons. Concerning this clonotype: Its specificity is unknown.

V gene TRBV7-6 combines with J gene TRBJ2-5; D unresolved. This receptor was identified in a human donor in good health (CMV status not recorded). Some clones in this sample may be carry-over from other donors' samples. This material consisted of cultured PBMCs, taken from culture after CMV antigen stimulation. CDR3 DNA sequence: TGTGCCAGCAGCTTACTCAACGGGCCACAAGAGACCCAGTACTTC. This translates into CASSLLNGPQETQYF.